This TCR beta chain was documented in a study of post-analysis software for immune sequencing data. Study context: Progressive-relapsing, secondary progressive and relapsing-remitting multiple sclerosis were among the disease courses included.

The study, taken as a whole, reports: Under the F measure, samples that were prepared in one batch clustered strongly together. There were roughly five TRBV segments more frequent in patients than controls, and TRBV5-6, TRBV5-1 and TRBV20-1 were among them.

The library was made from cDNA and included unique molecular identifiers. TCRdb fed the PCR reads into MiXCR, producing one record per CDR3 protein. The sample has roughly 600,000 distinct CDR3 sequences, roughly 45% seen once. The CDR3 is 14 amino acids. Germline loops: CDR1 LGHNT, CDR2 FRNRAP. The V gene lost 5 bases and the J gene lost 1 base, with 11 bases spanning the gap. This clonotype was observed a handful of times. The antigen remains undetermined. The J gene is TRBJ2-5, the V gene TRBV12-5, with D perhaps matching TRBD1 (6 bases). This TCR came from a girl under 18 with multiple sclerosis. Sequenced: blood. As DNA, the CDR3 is TGTGCTAGTGGTCGACAGGAGAGCCAAGAGACCCAGTACTTC. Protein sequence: CASGRQESQETQYF.